The present entry profiles one T cell receptor beta chain with its context. The entry originates in a study of T-cell reconstitution after alpha-beta-depleted transplantation in children. Germline V gives CDR1 SGHNT, CDR2 YYREEE (reference sequence). J gave up 1 base and V 0 bases, and 5 bases lay outside the gene matches. The CDR3 spans 18 residues. Unique molecular identifiers were used in preparing the TCRbeta library. TCRdb itself ran the PCR reads through MiXCR, one entry per CDR3 protein. The data contain about a million distinct CDR3 sequences, about 31% of them singletons. The chain carries TRBV5-4 and TRBJ2-2, with 11 bases matching TRBD2. This specimen consisted of PBMCs, mostly from graft donor cells, obtained 360 days after TCRalphabeta/CD19-depleted stem cell transplant. This receptor was identified in a boy under two years old who had a stem cell transplant for SCID, so the T cells may come from the graft donor. CDR3 DNA sequence: TGTGCCAGCAGCTTGGCCCCTAGCGGGGGGCTGAACACCGGGGAGCTGTTTTTT. Its translation: CASSLAPSGGLNTGELFF.